This TCR beta chain derives from a study of T cell changes during pregnancy in multiple sclerosis. The CDR3 totals 14 residues. In germline, CDR1 is SGHNT, CDR2 YYREEE (reference sequence). Trimming took off 3 bases at V and 8 bases at J, with 17 bases between the two ends. The assay was immunoSEQ multiplex PCR, and TCRdb's table has in-frame clones only and misses some. The data contain about 100,000 clones, 90% to 95% of them seen just once; the ten biggest clones take up around 1.2%. The sample in question was peripheral blood, obtained in the second trimester of pregnancy. The TCR sequence derives from a female donor with multiple sclerosis, enrolled in a pregnancy study. The chain carries TRBV5-4 and TRBJ1-2, with a weak D call TRBD1 (6 bases). CDR3 region: CASSYTGQLGGYTF. For the CDR3, the DNA is TGTGCCAGCAGCTACACCGGACAGCTCGGGGGCTACACCTTC. The whole variable domain, filled in from reference TRBV5-4 and TRBJ1-2, reads ETGVTQSPTHLIKTRGQQVTLRCSSQSGHNTVSWYQQALGQGPQFIFQYYREEENGRGNFPPRFSGLQFPNYSSELNVNALELDDSALYLCASSYTGQLGGYTFGSGTRLTVV.